This TCR beta chain was sequenced during a study of shared clonotypes between healthy human individuals. Using immunoSEQ multiplex PCR, the repertoire was profiled, and TCRdb retains in-frame clones only, with some absent. The profile shows around 1,900,000 clones, just under 95% of them singletons. It was CD45RO-negative cells, positively selected for CCR7, that made up naive CD8 cells, with terminally differentiated effector memory CD45RA+ cells excluded. Trimming pared 4 bases from V and 7 bases from J, leaving 18 bases between. CDR3 size: 14 residues. Germline V gives CDR1 SGHNT, CDR2 YYREEE (reference sequence).

Sequencing used naive CD8+ T cells from PBMCs. The clonotype comes from a man between 18 and 35 years old in good health. Some clones in this sample may be carry-over from other donors' samples. The chain employs TRBV5-4 and TRBJ2-7; a possible D gene is TRBD2 (5 bases). The CDR3 nucleotides read TGTGCCAGCAGCCCACTGGAGGAGCGAGAGGAGCAGTACTTC. The encoded protein is CASSPLEEREEQYF.